A single sample gave rise to the 17 T cell receptor beta chains below, sequenced in a study of CD8+ T cells in alopecia areata. Regarding treatment: oral pan-JAK inhibitor, 5-10 mg twice daily. TCR sequencing used cDNA made by reverse transcription of extracted RNA. Repertoires were generated with immunoSEQ multiplex PCR, while TCRdb's copy carries only in-frame clones and drops some. Counted here are some 120,000 clones, over 60% occurring once; the ten biggest clones make up 5.7%. The specimen comprised CD4+ T cells sorted from blood, sampled at week 4, from a patient treated with tofacitinib. The origin of the receptors is a human donor with alopecia areata.

Only a few counts were recorded for this clone. V and J are TRBV7-8 and TRBJ2-7; 9 nucleotides agree with TRBD1. V shed 2 bases and J 7 bases; nucleotides not matched to a gene: 9. Germline V lookup: CDR1 SGHVS, CDR2 FQNEAQ. The CDR3 runs to 15 residues. CDR3 in DNA: TGTGCCAGCAGCTTATCGGACAGGGGAGTTGGAGAGCAGTACTTC. Translated, it gives CASSLSDRGVGEQYF.

The J gene is TRBJ2-7, the V gene TRBV6-6; 9 bases map to TRBD1. The V segment lost 7 bases and the J segment 5 bases; nucleotides outside the gene matches: 6. The CDR3 extends over 13 amino acids. Germline V lookup: CDR1 MNHNY, CDR2 SVGAGI (reference sequence). Here the CDR3 reads CASKKGQGHEQYF. CDR3 DNA sequence: TGTGCCAGCAAAAAGGGACAGGGACACGAGCAGTACTTC.

A remark on this clone: An end of the junction does not agree with germline; a read error may underlie this. The rearrangement uses TRBV4-1 and TRBJ2-3; 7 bases match TRBD1. Germline values: CDR1 MGHRA, CDR2 YSYEKL. This CDR3 is built from 12 residues. CDR3 in amino acids: CASSQNRDSLHF. The CDR3 region has the DNA TGCGCCAGCAGCCAAAACCGGGACAGCTTGCATTTT.

This clone was observed a single time. The J gene is TRBJ2-1, the V gene TRBV4-2; 9 nucleotides align to TRBD1. J gave up 8 bases and V 4 bases, and 12 bases lay outside the gene matches. The CDR3 is made up of 16 amino acids. CDR1 and CDR2 (germline): LGHNA, YNFKEQ. This CDR3 reads CASSRRTGAAGDEQFF. DNA of the CDR3: TGTGCCAGCAGCCGCAGGACAGGGGCGGCGGGAGATGAGCAGTTCTTC.

V is TRBV4-1 and J is TRBJ2-6, with a tentative D call TRBD1 (5 bases). The CDR3 is 16 amino acids. Germline CDR1 and CDR2: MGHRA and YSYEKL. V shed 7 bases and J shed 0 bases, with 13 bases lying between them. CDR3 nucleotide sequence: TGCGCCAGCACCTCAGGGATCCTCTCTGGGGCCAACGTCCTGACTTTC. As protein: CASTSGILSGANVLTF.

This clone has only a few counts. V gene TRBV7-2 combines with J gene TRBJ2-6; 7 bases line up with TRBD1. Germline CDR1 SGHTA, CDR2 FQGNSA. The CDR3 loop spans 16 amino acids. Losses at the gene ends were 4 bases for V and 0 bases for J; bases not matched to a gene: 3. In nucleotides, the CDR3 is TGTGCCAGCAGCTACGGGGACAGCTCTGGGGCCAACGTCCTGACTTTC. Amino acid sequence: CASSYGDSSGANVLTF.

The gene calls are TRBV30 and TRBJ2-4; weak D call: TRBD1 (6 bases). The V gene's germline CDR1 is GTSNPN and CDR2 SVGIG (reference sequence). The length of the CDR3 is 14 residues. Trimming left V 5 bases short and J 6 bases short, with 17 bases between. The CDR3 is CAWGPMGAVNIQYF. CDR3 bases: TGTGCCTGGGGCCCTATGGGGGCCGTAAACATTCAGTACTTC.

About this clone itself: At one of its ends the junction is not consistent with the germline gene, which may arise from a read error. The rearrangement uses TRBV20-1 and TRBJ1-3, with no clear D. CDR1 and CDR2 from the germline V gene are DFQATT and SNEGSKA (reference sequence). The CDR3 extends over 9 amino acids. The CDR3 DNA reads as TGCAGTGCGGAACCGGGCCATTCCTTT. The encoded protein is CSAEPGHSF.

V and J are TRBV7-2 and TRBJ1-5; TRBD1 might be the D (6 bases). V was clipped by 0 bases and J by 0 bases, with 18 bases between them. Germline V gene lookup returns CDR1 SGHTA and CDR2 FQGNSA. CDR3 length: 19 residues. CDR3 DNA sequence: TGTGCCAGCAGCTTAGCGTATGGACGGGGGGCGTATAGCAATCAGCCCCAGCATTTT. The encoded protein is CASSLAYGRGAYSNQPQHF.

The V call is TRBV30, the J call TRBJ2-4, with D perhaps matching TRBD1 (5 bases). This CDR3 contains 14 residues. V was cut by 2 bases and J by 7 bases, with 15 bases left in between. Germline assignment: CDR1 GTSNPN and CDR2 SVGIG (reference sequence). The CDR3 loop reads CAWSLGRALNIQYF. The CDR3 DNA follows: TGTGCCTGGAGTCTTGGCAGGGCGTTGAACATTCAGTACTTC. Full variable domain (rest looked up from reference TRBV30 and TRBJ2-4): SQTIHQWPATLVQPVGSPLSLECTVEGTSNPNLYWYRQAAGRGLQLLFYSVGIGQISSEVPQNLSASRPQDRQFILSSKKLLLSDSGFYLCAWSLGRALNIQYFGAGTRLSVL.

The rearrangement joins TRBV25-1 to TRBJ2-7; D is unresolved. The CDR3 has 12 residues. Trimming took off 5 bases at V and 0 bases at J, with 5 bases between the two ends. Germline CDR1 MGHDK, CDR2 SYGVNS. For the CDR3, the DNA is TGTGCCAGCAGTCCCTACTCCTACGAGCAGTACTTC. It specifies CASSPYSYEQYF.

Only a few counts were recorded for this clone. The chain employs TRBV30 and TRBJ2-1; 7 nucleotides match TRBD2. CDR1 GTSNPN and CDR2 SVGIG come from the germline V gene (reference sequence). The CDR3 is 13 residues long. V shed 4 bases, J shed 7 bases, and the junction held 7 bases outside the gene matches. In DNA form, the CDR3 reads TGTGCCTGGAACTTCGGTAGCGGGAATGAGCAGTTCTTC. It yields the protein CAWNFGSGNEQFF.

The CDR3 spells CAWSVLTTQYF. The CDR3 coding sequence is TGTGCCTGGAGTGTACTTACTACGCAGTATTTT. V is TRBV30 and J is TRBJ2-3; D call uncertain. The CDR3 length is 11 residues. V lost 0 bases and J lost 8, with 6 bases in between. Germline lookup yields CDR1 GTSNPN and CDR2 SVGIG (reference sequence).

This clone came up a few times. The chain couples TRBV4-3 to TRBJ2-1, with D possibly matching TRBD2 (7 bases). The CDR3 contains 12 residues. V lost 4 bases, J lost 9 bases, and 10 bases lay in between. Germline V gene data show CDR1 as LGHNA and CDR2 as YSLEER. DNA for the CDR3: TGCGCCAGCAGCCTAGGGGGGGCTGAGCAGTTCTTC. The encoded protein is CASSLGGAEQFF.

The sample holds a few counts of this clone. This chain links TRBV7-9 with TRBJ1-4; TRBD1 might be the D (5 bases). CDR3 length: 15 amino acids. Germline V gives CDR1 SEHNR, CDR2 FQNEAQ (reference sequence). V was shortened by 1 base and J by 8 bases, with 14 bases between the two germline ends. The CDR3 spells CASSLGRGGREKLFF. CDR3 coding DNA: TGTGCCAGCAGCTTAGGGAGGGGAGGAAGAGAAAAACTGTTTTTT.

The chain joins TRBV2 to TRBJ1-2, with unresolved D. V lost 2 bases and J 3 bases, leaving 7 bases between the germline ends. This CDR3 is built from 13 residues. From germline, CDR1 is SNHLY and CDR2 FYNNEI. This chain's CDR3 is CASSESRYYGYTF. In nucleotides, the CDR3 is TGTGCCAGCAGTGAATCACGGTACTATGGCTACACCTTC. Drawing the rest from reference TRBV2 and TRBJ1-2, the complete variable domain is EPEVTQTPSHQVTQMGQEVILRCVPISNHLYFYWYRQILGQKVEFLVSFYNNEISEKSEIFDDQFSVERPDGSNFTLKIRSTKLEDSAMYFCASSESRYYGYTFGSGTRLTVV.

This clone has just one count. This chain connects TRBV10-3 to TRBJ1-5, with TRBD1 matching 9 bases. CDR3 length: 14 residues. V shed 4 bases, J shed 2 bases, and the junction held 0 bases outside the gene matches. Germline assignment: CDR1 ENHRY and CDR2 SYGVKD. The CDR3 DNA sequence: TGTGCCATCAGTGGGACAGGGGGCAATCAGCCCCAGCATTTT. Amino acids: CAISGTGGNQPQHF.